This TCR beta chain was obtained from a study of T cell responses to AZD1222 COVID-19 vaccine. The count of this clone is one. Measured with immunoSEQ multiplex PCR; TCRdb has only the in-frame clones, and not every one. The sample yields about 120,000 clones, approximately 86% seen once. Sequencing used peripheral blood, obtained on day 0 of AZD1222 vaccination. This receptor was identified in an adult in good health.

CDR3 in DNA: TGTGCCACCAGTGGGGGGGACAGGGGCTATGGCTACACCTTC. It is translated as CATSGGDRGYGYTF. The chain couples TRBV24-1 to TRBJ1-2, with TRBD1 matching 10 bases. With V trimmed by 5 bases and J by 4 bases, 3 bases remained unmatched. This CDR3 spans 14 amino acids. Per the germline V gene, CDR1 is KGHDR and CDR2 is SFDVKD.